These T cell receptor beta chains were read from a single sample in a study of T cells in localized non-small cell lung cancer. The protocol was immunoSEQ multiplex PCR, while the TCRdb copy is restricted to in-frame clones and leaves out a portion. In the table there are tens of thousands of clones, approximately 80% of which are singletons. Specimen: peripheral blood, collected before any cancer treatment. These receptors all come from a female donor of 60 years or more with stage II squamous cell lung carcinoma. Both conserved end residues are part of each CDR3. The D gene is left open where the match is weak. A clone size is listed for some rows: how often the clone was seen (once, few, many), or a class if it is expanded.

size,D,V,J,DNA,CDR3
.,.,TRBV28,TRBJ2-7,TGTGCCAGCAGTTCCCTGACAGTGAACTACGAGCAGTACTTC,CASSSLTVNYEQYF
.,TRBD2,TRBV5-6,TRBJ2-3,TGTGCCAGCAGCTCCATGGGGCTAGCGGGAGGAGATACGCAGTATTTT,CASSSMGLAGGDTQYF
.,.,TRBV7-2,TRBJ1-4,TGTGCCAGCAGCTTAGTAAGGGGCAATAATGAAAAACTGTTTTTT,CASSLVRGNNEKLFF
.,.,TRBV7-6,TRBJ1-1,TGTGCCAGCAGCTTATACGTGGGGGAGGGCACTGAAGCTTTCTTT,CASSLYVGEGTEAFF
.,TRBD1,TRBV5-6,TRBJ2-7,TGTGCCAGCAGCGGCCGGGACAGATACGAGCAGTACTTC,CASSGRDRYEQYF
.,.,TRBV5-1,TRBJ1-1,TGCGCCAGCAGCACTGGACCGACCACTGAAGCTTTCTTT,CASSTGPTTEAFF
.,TRBD1,TRBV6-4,TRBJ1-1,TGTGCCAGCAGTGAACAGGGGGGCACTGAAGCTTTCTTT,CASSEQGGTEAFF
.,.,TRBV4-1,TRBJ1-1,TGCGCCAGCAGCCAATCGACCGGAGAAGCTTTCTTT,CASSQSTGEAFF
.,TRBD1,TRBV6-5,TRBJ1-6,TGTGCCAGCAGTCCCCACAGGGGGAACAATTCACCCCTCCACTTT,CASSPHRGNNSPLHF
.,TRBD2,TRBV5-1,TRBJ2-1,TGCGCCAGCAGCTTGGGTGCTAGCGGGGCCCTATACAATGAGCAGTTCTTC,CASSLGASGALYNEQFF
.,.,TRBV4-3,TRBJ1-1,TGCGCCAGCAGCCACCGACGCCTCACTGAAGCTTTCTTT,CASSHRRLTEAFF
.,TRBD1,TRBV7-9,TRBJ1-1,TGTGCCAGCAGCCCGAACCGGGACAGCATGAACACTGAAGCTTTCTTT,CASSPNRDSMNTEAFF
.,.,TRBV6-5,TRBJ1-6,TGTGCCAGCAGCGACAGTTCCCCGACGAGGACCCTCCACTTT,CASSDSSPTRTLHF
.,TRBD1,TRBV7-9,TRBJ1-1,TGTGCCAGCAGCTCAAAGGGACAGGTGAACACTGAAGCTTTCTTT,CASSSKGQVNTEAFF
once,.,TRBV18,TRBJ1-5,TGTGCCAGCTCACTTGACGGGAGTTGGAGTCAGCCCCAGCATTTT,CASSLDGSWSQPQHF
few,.,TRBV19,TRBJ1-6,TGTGCCAGTAGTCCTTACAGTAATTCACCCCTCCACTTT,CASSPYSNSPLHF
.,.,TRBV29-1,TRBJ1-1,TGCAGCGTTGGACAGACTGAAGCTTTCTTT,CSVGQTEAFF
.,.,TRBV5-6,TRBJ2-7,TGTGCCAGCAGCTTTCCGGGACAAAACTCCTACGAGCAGTACTTC,CASSFPGQNSYEQYF
.,TRBD1,TRBV10-1,TRBJ2-5,TGCGCCAGCAGTGGTGGACAGGTCCAAGAGACCCAGTACTTC,CASSGGQVQETQYF
.,.,TRBV30,TRBJ1-4,TGTGCCAGTCAAGCACCGATACAAACGAATGAAAAACTGTTTTTT,CASQAPIQTNEKLFF
.,.,TRBV9,TRBJ2-7,TGTGCCAGCAGCGCCATACGGACAGCCAATTTATACGAGCAGTACTTC,CASSAIRTANLYEQYF
few,TRBD2,TRBV2,TRBJ2-3,TGTGCCAGCAAGATACTAGCGGGGGGGGACACAGATACGCAGTATTTT,CASKILAGGDTDTQYF
few,.,TRBV6-6,TRBJ2-7,TGTGCCAGCAGTCCTCAGGGCTACGAGCAGTACTTC,CASSPQGYEQYF
.,.,TRBV11-2,TRBJ1-3,TGTGCCAGCAGCGCCCGCCGGAGGGGGGCCAGCTCTGGAAACACCATATATTTT,CASSARRRGASSGNTIYF
few,TRBD1,TRBV4-3,TRBJ2-3,TGCGCCAGCAGTCAAGACAGGGGGAGCACAGATACGCAGTATTTT,CASSQDRGSTDTQYF
.,TRBD1,TRBV6-5,TRBJ1-6,TGTGCCAGCAGCTCGGACAGGGCGGGGAATTCACCCCTCCACTTT,CASSSDRAGNSPLHF
.,.,TRBV28,TRBJ2-1,TGTGCCAGCAGTTTCCCCAACATGTACAATGAGCAGTTCTTC,CASSFPNMYNEQFF
.,.,TRBV6-5,TRBJ2-5,TGTGCCAGCAGTACATCGTGGACAATCCAAGAGACCCAGTACTTC,CASSTSWTIQETQYF
.,TRBD1,TRBV7-9,TRBJ2-7,TGTGCCAGCAGCTCGACAGGGGGACCCCCCTACGAGCAGTACTTC,CASSSTGGPPYEQYF
.,TRBD1,TRBV7-3,TRBJ2-1,TGTGCCAGCAGCACACCCGGACAGGGGATGAATGAGCAGTTCTTC,CASSTPGQGMNEQFF
.,TRBD2,TRBV7-9,TRBJ2-7,TGTGCCAGCAGCCACCCGGGACTAGCAAGAGAGCAGTACTTC,CASSHPGLAREQYF
.,.,TRBV18,TRBJ1-2,TGTGCCAGCACAGGTGCTAACTATGGCTACACCTTC,CASTGANYGYTF
.,.,TRBV5-1,TRBJ1-3,TGCGCCAGCAGCTTGGCCCCTGGAGGGTATGGAAACACCATATATTTT,CASSLAPGGYGNTIYF
few,TRBD1,TRBV5-1,TRBJ1-6,TGCGCCAGCAGAGAGGGGACAGGGCCCCCAGGCCCGATTTCACCCCTCCACTTT,CASREGTGPPGPISPLHF
once,.,TRBV4-3,TRBJ1-3,TGCGCCAGCAGCCAAGATGGTATCGGGCAGCTGACTGGAAACACCATATATTTT,CASSQDGIGQLTGNTIYF
.,TRBD2,TRBV9,TRBJ2-1,TGTGCCAGCAGCCCTCTTAGCGGGGGTTTCAGCTCCTACAATGAGCAGTTCTTC,CASSPLSGGFSSYNEQFF
.,.,TRBV2,TRBJ1-6,TGTGCCAGCAGACAGGCCGCGAGATCACCCCTCCACTTT,CASRQAARSPLHF
many,TRBD2,TRBV2,TRBJ2-2,TGTGCCAGCAGTGAAGAACTAGCGGGGACCGGGGAGCTGTTTTTT,CASSEELAGTGELFF
.,.,TRBV14,TRBJ1-3,TGTGCCAGCAGCCAAGATGCACGGAGCTCTGGAAACACCATATATTTT,CASSQDARSSGNTIYF
.,.,TRBV6-5,TRBJ2-5,TGTGCCAGCAGTAAGACAGTTGGAGAGACCCAGTACTTC,CASSKTVGETQYF
few,.,TRBV11-2,TRBJ1-3,TGTGCCAGCAGCTTTGGTGGGTTCTCTGGAAACACCATATATTTT,CASSFGGFSGNTIYF
.,TRBD2,TRBV9,TRBJ2-3,TGTGCCAGCAGCCCCTTTAGGGGACTAGTGGCAGATACGCAGTATTTT,CASSPFRGLVADTQYF
.,.,TRBV15,TRBJ1-1,TGTGCCACCAGCAGAGACCCGGCAGTCCTCGGGGTTGAAGCTTTCTTT,CATSRDPAVLGVEAFF
few,.,TRBV13,TRBJ1-1,TGTGCCAGCAGCTCCCAGCGGACTGAAGCTTTCTTT,CASSSQRTEAFF
.,.,TRBV13,TRBJ2-1,TGTGCCAGCAGCTTTGACGTCTCCAGCCGTGCCAATGAGCAGTTCTTC,CASSFDVSSRANEQFF
few,.,TRBV10-3,TRBJ1-1,TGTGCCATCAGTGAAAAGGCAACTGAAGCTTTCTTT,CAISEKATEAFF
.,.,TRBV9,TRBJ2-2,TGTGCCAGCAGCGTGGTCGCGAACACCGGGGAGCTGTTTTTT,CASSVVANTGELFF
.,.,TRBV6-5,TRBJ2-7,TGTGCCAGCAGTTCGCAGGCGGCATCTTCCTACGAGCAGTACTTC,CASSSQAASSYEQYF
.,.,TRBV7-2,TRBJ2-4,TGTGCCAGCAGCAAGACACGGGACATTCAGTACTTC,CASSKTRDIQYF